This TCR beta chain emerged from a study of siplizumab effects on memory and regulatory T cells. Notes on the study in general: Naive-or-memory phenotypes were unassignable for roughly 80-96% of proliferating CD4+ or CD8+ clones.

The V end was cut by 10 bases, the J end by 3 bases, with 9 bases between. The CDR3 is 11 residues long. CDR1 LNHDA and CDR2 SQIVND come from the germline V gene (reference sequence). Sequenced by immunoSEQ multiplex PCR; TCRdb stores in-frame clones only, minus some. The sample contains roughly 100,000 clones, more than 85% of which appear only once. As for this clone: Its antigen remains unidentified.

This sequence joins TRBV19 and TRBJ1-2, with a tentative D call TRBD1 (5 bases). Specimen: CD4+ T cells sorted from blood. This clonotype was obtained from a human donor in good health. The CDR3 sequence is CATQGDYGYTF. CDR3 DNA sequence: TGTGCCACCCAGGGAGACTATGGCTACACCTTC.